This T cell receptor beta chain was identified in a study of cytomegalovirus exposure and HLA in healthy donors. As for the study in general: HLA-typed donors were the source of roughly 85 million unique TCRs held in an early data release.

With 60 Vbeta and 13 Jbeta primers, the PCR was carried out. Assay used: immunoSEQ multiplex PCR; TCRdb lists only in-frame clones, some missing. The sample yields about 200,000 clones, 81% seen once. Overall study results and limits: Among immune exposure information, only CMV serostatus was available.

Notes on this clone: Its matching antigen is unknown.

This CDR3 region has 17 residues. CDR1 is SGHNT, CDR2 YENEEA, per germline. Losses at the gene ends were 1 base for V and 4 bases for J; bases not matched to a gene: 7. The rearrangement links TRBV11-3 to TRBJ2-5, with 12 bases aligning to TRBD2. The specimen was PBMCs. The origin of this receptor is a man in his late teens or twenties in good health and CMV-seronegative. CDR3 nucleotide sequence: TGTGCCAGCAGCTTAGGATCTAGCGGGAGGGATGGAGAGACCCAGTACTTC. This gives the protein CASSLGSSGRDGETQYF.